Each of the 8 T cell receptor beta chains below was sequenced from the same sample in a study of tumor-infiltrating lymphocytes in localized non-small cell lung cancer. Measured with immunoSEQ multiplex PCR; TCRdb has only the in-frame clones, and not every one. The sample carries 9,300 or so clones, about 79% recorded once. The sequenced sample was uninvolved lung tissue not adjacent to the tumor. The receptors shown here come from a human donor with non-small cell lung cancer.

This clone was detected a few times. The V and J genes are TRBV6-5 and TRBJ1-5, with D possibly being TRBD1 (5 bases). V lost 6 bases to trimming and J lost 4 bases, with 13 bases between them. Looked up from germline, CDR1 is MNHEY and CDR2 is SVGAGI. This CDR3 contains 14 residues. The chain's CDR3 is CASRTGPRNQPQHF. The DNA of the CDR3 is TGTGCCAGCAGAACAGGACCGAGGAATCAGCCCCAGCATTTT.

The gene calls are TRBV28 and TRBJ2-7, with a tentative D call TRBD1 (6 bases). Trimming stripped 6 bases from V and 6 bases from J, with 18 bases between. This CDR3 contains 14 residues. CDR1 MDHEN and CDR2 SYDVKM come from the germline V gene. The CDR3 sequence is CASSLAGTLTEQYF. DNA for the CDR3: TGTGCCAGCAGCCTAGCCGGGACACTGACCGAGCAGTACTTC.

The chain links TRBV19 to TRBJ2-2; possibly TRBD1 for D (6 bases). The V and J ends lost 2 bases and 4 bases respectively, with 11 bases between them. Germline CDR1 is LNHDA and CDR2 is SQIVND (reference sequence). The CDR3 runs 15 residues. The CDR3 sequence is CASSISGAGTGELFF. CDR3 DNA: TGTGCCAGTAGTATATCAGGGGCCGGCACCGGGGAGCTGTTTTTT.

This clone came up a few times. J is TRBJ1-5 and V is TRBV2, with D unresolved. V was clipped by 4 bases and J by 3 bases, with 13 bases between them. The CDR3 consists of 15 residues. The germline CDR1 and CDR2 sequences are SNHLY and FYNNEI. The CDR3 DNA follows: TGTGCCAGCAGTGTAATGAACAGAAACAATCAGCCCCAGCATTTT. Translation: CASSVMNRNNQPQHF.

In DNA, the CDR3 is TGTGCCAGCAGCTCCGGGGACAGGGGGAGCTATGGCTACACCTTC. It is translated as CASSSGDRGSYGYTF. The rearrangement uses TRBV9 and TRBJ1-2, with TRBD1 matching 11 bases. This CDR3 is built from 15 residues. The trim removed 4 bases at V and 4 bases at J, leaving 6 bases unmatched. Germline CDR1 SGDLS, CDR2 YYNGEE. Complete variable domain (other parts from reference TRBV9 and TRBJ1-2): DSGVTQTPKHLITATGQRVTLRCSPRSGDLSVYWYQQSLDQGLQFLIQYYNGEERAKGNILERFSAQQFPDLHSELNLSSLELGDSALYFCASSSGDRGSYGYTFGSGTRLTVV.

The sample holds a few counts of this clone. V and J are TRBV7-4 and TRBJ2-1; D call uncertain. CDR1 SGHVT and CDR2 SQSDAQ come from the germline V gene. Trimming removed 9 bases from V and 5 bases from J, with 14 bases in between. The CDR3 totals 13 residues. CDR3 sequence reads: CARQEEPHNEQFF. CDR3 coding DNA: TGTGCCAGACAAGAGGAGCCCCACAATGAGCAGTTCTTC.

The rearrangement links TRBV7-9 to TRBJ2-2; 8 nucleotides match TRBD1. V lost 5 bases, J lost 1 base, and 6 bases stayed unmatched. Germline V lookup: CDR1 SEHNR, CDR2 FQNEAQ (reference sequence). The CDR3 runs 16 residues. The CDR3 region is CASSPGDRRNTGELFF. The DNA of the CDR3 is TGTGCCAGCAGCCCAGGGGACAGGAGGAACACCGGGGAGCTGTTTTTT.

This rearrangement joins TRBV6-5 to TRBJ2-7; D unclear. The germline V gene has CDR1 MNHEY and CDR2 SVGAGI. The CDR3 contains 15 residues. Trimming removed 0 bases at V and 0 bases at J, with 9 bases between. The CDR3, as DNA: TGTGCCAGCAGTTACTCGCTAGGTAACTCCTACGAGCAGTACTTC. It is translated as CASSYSLGNSYEQYF.